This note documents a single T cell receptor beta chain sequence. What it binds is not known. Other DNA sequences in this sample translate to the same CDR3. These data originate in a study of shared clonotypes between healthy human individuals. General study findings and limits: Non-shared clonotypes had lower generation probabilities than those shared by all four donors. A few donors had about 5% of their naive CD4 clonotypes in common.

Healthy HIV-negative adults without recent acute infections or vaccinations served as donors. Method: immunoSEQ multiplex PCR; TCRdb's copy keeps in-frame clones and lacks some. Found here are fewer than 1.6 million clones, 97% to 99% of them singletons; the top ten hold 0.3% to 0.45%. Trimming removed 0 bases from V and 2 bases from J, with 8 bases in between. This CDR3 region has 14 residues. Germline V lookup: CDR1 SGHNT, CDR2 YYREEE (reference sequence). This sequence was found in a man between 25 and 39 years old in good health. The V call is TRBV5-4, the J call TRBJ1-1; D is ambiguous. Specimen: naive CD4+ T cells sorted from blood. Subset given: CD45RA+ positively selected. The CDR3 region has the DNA TGTGCCAGCAGCTTGGTTGCCACCAACACTGAAGCTTTCTTT. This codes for CASSLVATNTEAFF.